These T cell receptor beta chains were read from a single sample in a study of cytomegalovirus exposure and HLA in healthy donors. The data were produced by immunoSEQ multiplex PCR, yet TCRdb's version contains in-frame clones alone and is incomplete. In the table there are under 150,000 clones, 65% to 80% of which are singletons. Sequences were obtained from PBMCs. These receptor sequences come from a woman in her thirties or forties in good health and CMV-seronegative. The CDR3 runs from the conserved cysteine through the conserved F or W. The D gene is left open where the match is weak. Where a row states a size, it is once, few, many or the class of an expanded clone; other rows omit it.

few	TRBJ1-1	TRBV7-6	-	TGTGCCAGTAAGCTAGGACTGACGAACACTGAAGCTTTCTTT	CASKLGLTNTEAFF
-	TRBJ1-6	TRBV5-1	-	TGCGCCAGCAGTCCGTTCGACAGTAATTCACCCCTCCACTTT	CASSPFDSNSPLHF
-	TRBJ2-3	TRBV5-1	TRBD2	TGCGCCAGCACGCGGGAGGGCCAAACAACAGATACGCAGTATTTT	CASTREGQTTDTQYF
-	TRBJ1-2	TRBV11-2	TRBD1	TGTGCCAGCAGCACCGGACAGGGCTACTATGGCTACACCTTC	CASSTGQGYYGYTF
-	TRBJ2-1	TRBV19	TRBD2	TGTGCCAGTACCCTAGCGGGGGCCAATGAGCAGTTCTTC	CASTLAGANEQFF
-	TRBJ1-3	TRBV6-1	TRBD1	TGTGCCAGCAGTGAACTGCCCTTACACAGGGGAAATGGAAACACCATATATTTT	CASSELPLHRGNGNTIYF
-	TRBJ1-1	TRBV30	-	TGTGCCTGGGCCGGACAGATGAACACTGAAGCTTTCTTT	CAWAGQMNTEAFF
once	TRBJ1-2	TRBV10-3	-	TGTGCCATCAATTTTGAACAGGGCCCTAGAGGCTACACCTTC	CAINFEQGPRGYTF
-	TRBJ2-1	TRBV7-7	-	TGTGCCAGCAGCTTGACAGGCTCCCATGAGCAGTTCTTC	CASSLTGSHEQFF
-	TRBJ2-7	TRBV6-1	-	TGTGCCAGCAGTGATCGGGGTAGGTACGAGCAGTACTTC	CASSDRGRYEQYF
few	TRBJ1-4	TRBV9	TRBD1	TGTGCCAGCAGCGCCTACAGGGGTACCAATGAAAAACTGTTTTTT	CASSAYRGTNEKLFF
-	TRBJ2-7	TRBV30	TRBD1	TGTGCCTGGGCGGGACAGGGGTCCTACGAGCAGTACTTC	CAWAGQGSYEQYF
-	TRBJ2-5	TRBV5-1	TRBD2	TGCGCCAGCAGCTTAGGACTAGCGGGAGAGACCCAGTACTTC	CASSLGLAGETQYF
once	TRBJ2-3	TRBV5-1	TRBD2	TGCGCCAGCAGCTCAGGGGCGGGGGGGTTCACAGATACGCAGTATTTT	CASSSGAGGFTDTQYF
few	TRBJ1-1	TRBV10-3	TRBD1	TGTGCCAGCAGGGCGGGACAGGGCTTCACTGAAGCTTTCTTT	CASRAGQGFTEAFF
-	TRBJ1-2	TRBV28	-	TGTGCCAGCAGTTTATCTTCGGGAAACTATGGCTACACCTTC	CASSLSSGNYGYTF
-	TRBJ1-5	TRBV30	TRBD1	TGTGCCTGGAGTGCGGGACAGGGGGTCCAGCCCCAGCATTTT	CAWSAGQGVQPQHF
-	TRBJ1-1	TRBV5-1	TRBD1	TGCGCCAGCAGCGCGGCGTCGACAGGGGTTACTGAAGCTTTCTTT	CASSAASTGVTEAFF
once	TRBJ1-1	TRBV18	-	TGTGCCAGCTCACCACCGGGCCCGAACACTGAAGCTTTCTTT	CASSPPGPNTEAFF
few	TRBJ2-7	TRBV2	-	TGTGCTTTTTTCAAGCAGAAGGCGGCATACGAGCAGTACTTC	CAFFKQKAAYEQYF
-	TRBJ2-1	TRBV10-1	-	TGCGCCAGCACCACTACAGGGTCCCTCGGGCAGTTCTTC	CASTTTGSLGQFF
-	TRBJ2-7	TRBV5-1	TRBD2	TGCGCCAGCAGCTTGGCCGGGACTATAGCCTACGAGCAGTACTTC	CASSLAGTIAYEQYF
-	TRBJ1-5	TRBV9	-	TGTGCCAGCAGCGCCATCGCGGGTCCCCAGCATTTT	CASSAIAGPQHF
-	TRBJ1-5	TRBV28	-	TGTGCCAGCAGTTTAACCAGGGTTCTACGGGGGAACGTCAATCAGCCCCAGCATTTT	CASSLTRVLRGNVNQPQHF
-	TRBJ1-2	TRBV4-1	TRBD1	TGCGCCAGCAGCCAAGATCAATACACAGGGGGACTGGTCTATGGCTACACCTTC	CASSQDQYTGGLVYGYTF
-	TRBJ2-7	TRBV30	TRBD1	TGTGCCTGGAGGGGACAGGGGAGTTACGAGCAGTACTTC	CAWRGQGSYEQYF
-	TRBJ1-6	TRBV5-4	-	TGTGCCAGCAGCTTGGAGTGGGCCCGAAAGGATTCACCCCTCCACTTT	CASSLEWARKDSPLHF
-	TRBJ2-1	TRBV10-3	TRBD2	TGTGCCTCCCGACTAGCGGGTGAGCAGTTCTTC	CASRLAGEQFF
-	TRBJ1-6	TRBV30	-	TGTGCCTGGAGTGTTCGGACTCTAAGAAATTCACCCCTCCACTTT	CAWSVRTLRNSPLHF
-	TRBJ1-1	TRBV14	TRBD1	TGTGCCAGCAGCTGGGGACAGGCCAACACTGAAGCTTTCTTT	CASSWGQANTEAFF
-	TRBJ2-2	TRBV10-1	-	TGCGCCAGCAGTACCGGACAGCCGAACACCGGGGAGCTGTTTTTT	CASSTGQPNTGELFF
once	TRBJ2-5	TRBV19	TRBD1	TGTGCCAGCCAAAAGACAGGGGGAGAGACCCAGTACTTC	CASQKTGGETQYF
-	TRBJ1-1	TRBV30	-	TGTGCCTGGAGGCCGCACGTGAGTGAAGCTTTCTTT	CAWRPHVSEAFF
-	TRBJ2-7	TRBV2	TRBD2	TGTGCCAGCAGTACCGGACTAGCGGGAGGCGACTACGAGCAGTACTTC	CASSTGLAGGDYEQYF
-	TRBJ1-1	TRBV10-3	-	TGTGCCATCAGTGACCCCAGGAACACTGAAGCTTTCTTT	CAISDPRNTEAFF
-	TRBJ1-2	TRBV12-2	-	TGTGCAAGTCGCTTCCGCAGGGGCCATGGCTACACCTTC	CASRFRRGHGYTF
-	TRBJ1-6	TRBV11-3	-	TGTGCCAGCAGCTTACAAGGCGATAAGGGGAATAATTCACCCCTCCACTTT	CASSLQGDKGNNSPLHF
once	TRBJ1-2	TRBV19	TRBD1	TGTGCCAGTAGTCCAACTCTCTCCCGGGACAGCTATGGCTACACCTTC	CASSPTLSRDSYGYTF
once	TRBJ1-5	TRBV25-1	TRBD1	TGTGCCAGCAGTGACTCAGGGGGGCGCAATCAGCCCCAGCATTTT	CASSDSGGRNQPQHF
-	TRBJ1-2	TRBV27	-	TGTGCCAGCAGTTTGGGCAGAAACTATGGCTACACCTTC	CASSLGRNYGYTF
-	TRBJ1-5	TRBV23-1	-	TGCGCCAGCAGTCGATTAACCTTGGCCCGCTTTGGCAATCAGCCCCAGCATTTT	CASSRLTLARFGNQPQHF